One and the same sample provided the 23 T cell receptor beta chains below, sequenced in a study of cytomegalovirus exposure and HLA in healthy donors. PCR amplification relied on 60 Vbeta primers (plus 13 Jbeta primers). The protocol was immunoSEQ multiplex PCR, while the TCRdb copy is restricted to in-frame clones and leaves out a portion. The table shows 170,000 or so clones, with about 80% occurring only once. The sample was PBMCs. The receptors shown here come from a boy aged 5 to 17 in good health and CMV-seronegative.

The chain has TRBV30 and TRBJ2-5; no reliable D call. The CDR3 extends over 13 amino acids. V was shortened by 1 base and J by 5 bases, with 11 bases between the two germline ends. Germline V gene data show CDR1 as GTSNPN and CDR2 as SVGIG (reference sequence). The CDR3 DNA sequence: TGTGCCTGGAGTGAGGCCTCCGGGGAGACCCAGTACTTC. This gives the protein CAWSEASGETQYF.

This clone was counted only a few times. CDR3 in amino acids: CASSSTGTANQPQHF. The CDR3, as DNA: TGCGCCAGCAGCTCAACCGGGACAGCTAATCAGCCCCAGCATTTT. The chain has TRBV5-1 and TRBJ1-5, with 7 bases lining up with TRBD1. The CDR3 is 15 residues long. V shed 3 bases and J 4 bases; nucleotides not matched to a gene: 7. CDR1 SGHRS and CDR2 YFSETQ come from the germline V gene.

The chain recombines TRBV6-5 with TRBJ2-5; D ambiguous. CDR3 length: 13 residues. Trimming left V 5 bases short and J 4 bases short, with 11 bases between. CDR1 MNHEY and CDR2 SVGAGI come from the germline V gene. CDR3 nucleotides: TGTGCCAGCAGTCGAGGTTTTCGAGAGACCCAGTACTTC. This encodes CASSRGFRETQYF.

This clone was seen just once. This chain connects TRBV7-9 to TRBJ1-2; 9 bases map to TRBD1. Trimming took 3 bases from V and 13 from J; bases not matched to a gene: 12. Germline loops: CDR1 SEHNR, CDR2 FQNEAQ (reference sequence). CDR3 length: 14 residues. CDR3 coding DNA: TGTGCCAGCAGCTTCGGAGACAGGGGGGGACGATTCACCTTC. Protein: CASSFGDRGGRFTF. The whole variable domain, remainder taken from reference TRBV7-9 and TRBJ1-2, is DTGVSQNPRHKITKRGQNVTFRCDPISEHNRLYWYRQTLGQGPEFLTYFQNEAQLEKSRLLSDRFSAERPKGSFSTLEIQRTEQGDSAMYLCASSFGDRGGRFTFGSGTRLTVV.

CDR3 residues: CSVAPLNTGELFF. CDR3 bases: TGCAGCGTTGCGCCACTGAACACCGGGGAGCTGTTTTTT. V usage is TRBV29-1 and J usage is TRBJ2-2; the D is unclear. V shed 4 bases and J shed 1 base, with 7 bases lying between them. CDR3 size: 13 residues. The germline V gene encodes CDR1 SQVTM and CDR2 ANQGSEA.

This clone appeared once. The V call is TRBV14, the J call TRBJ1-1; TRBD1 matches 9 bases. From germline, CDR1 is SGHDN and CDR2 FVKESK. With V trimmed by 4 bases and J by 11 bases, 8 bases remained unmatched. The CDR3 has 13 residues. This CDR3 is CASSRTGATGAFF. CDR3 coding DNA: TGTGCCAGCAGCCGGACAGGGGCCACGGGGGCTTTCTTT.

There are a few counts of this clone. V usage is TRBV5-1 and J usage is TRBJ2-2, with 10 nucleotides matching TRBD2. The V segment lost 0 bases and the J segment 2 bases; nucleotides outside the gene matches: 1. The CDR3 totals 16 residues. CDR1 and CDR2 (germline): SGHRS, YFSETQ. CDR3 residues: CASSLGLAGNTGELFF. In DNA, the CDR3 is TGCGCCAGCAGCTTGGGACTAGCGGGTAACACCGGGGAGCTGTTTTTT.

The J gene is TRBJ1-2, the V gene TRBV19; D may be TRBD1 (6 bases). Trimming took off 2 bases at V and 1 base at J, with 14 bases between the two ends. The germline gives CDR1 LNHDA, CDR2 SQIVND (reference sequence). The CDR3 has 16 amino acids. In DNA, the CDR3 is TGTGCCAGTAGTATAATCCGGGACAAGTTTAACTATGGCTACACCTTC. Its protein product is CASSIIRDKFNYGYTF.

This chain uses TRBV10-3 with TRBJ1-1, with TRBD1 matching over 7 bases. Germline trimming cut 3 bases from V and 4 bases from J; bases unmatched to any gene: 8. The CDR3 has 15 amino acids. Germline CDR1 ENHRY, CDR2 SYGVKD. The CDR3 DNA is TGTGCCATCAGTGAAACGGGGGCAGGGGGCACTGAAGCTTTCTTT. This translates into CAISETGAGGTEAFF.

The gene calls are TRBV7-6 and TRBJ2-5; D is possibly TRBD2 (6 bases). The assigned J gene may be wrong: the sequence end matches TRBJ2-7 better. The CDR3 has 15 residues. The V gene's germline CDR1 is SGHVS and CDR2 FNYEAQ. The CDR3 bases are TGTGCCAGCAGCTTACAACTAGCAGGAGGGTACGAGCAGTACTTC. It codes for CASSLQLAGGYEQYF.

The J gene is TRBJ2-7, the V gene TRBV15; D unclear. Trimming removed 4 bases at V and 6 bases at J, with 7 bases between. The germline V gene encodes CDR1 LNHNV and CDR2 YYDKDF (reference sequence). This CDR3 is 11 amino acids long. DNA of the CDR3: TGTGCCACCAGCAAAAAAGCCGAGCAGTACTTC. Protein sequence: CATSKKAEQYF.

The rearrangement uses TRBV29-1 and TRBJ1-1; D uncertain. The germline V and J ends were trimmed by 1 base and 11 bases, with 11 bases remaining between them. Germline CDR1 SQVTM, CDR2 ANQGSEA. CDR3 length: 11 residues. CDR3 residues: CSVEGGGSAFF. The CDR3 nucleotides read TGCAGCGTTGAAGGAGGTGGCTCGGCTTTCTTT.

This rearrangement joins TRBV5-1 to TRBJ1-4; possibly TRBD1 for D (5 bases). Trimming left V 4 bases short and J 6 bases short, with 19 bases between. CDR1 and CDR2 from the germline V gene are SGHRS and YFSETQ. The CDR3 extends over 16 amino acids. DNA of the CDR3: TGCGCCAGCAGCCCGGGGGGTGGAGACTCTTATGAAAAACTGTTTTTT. Its protein is CASSPGGGDSYEKLFF.

This clone was counted a few times. V usage is TRBV7-9 and J usage is TRBJ1-4; D is unresolved. V gave up 2 bases and J gave up 5 bases, with 9 bases separating them. The length of the CDR3 is 14 residues. Germline values: CDR1 SEHNR, CDR2 FQNEAQ (reference sequence). The CDR3 region is CASSLRETNEKLFF. The CDR3 nucleotides read TGTGCCAGCAGCTTACGGGAAACGAATGAAAAACTGTTTTTT.

The chain couples TRBV5-1 to TRBJ2-5; TRBD1 agrees at 9 bases. CDR3 length equals 16 residues. Per germline, CDR1 SGHRS and CDR2 YFSETQ. The V gene end was trimmed by 0 bases and the J gene end by 5 bases; junction bases not matched to a gene: 8. CDR3 coding DNA: TGCGCCAGCAGCTTGGCCACAGGGGGCGAGGGCGAGACCCAGTACTTC. Residues: CASSLATGGEGETQYF.

This chain's CDR3 is CASSLPRGAYNEQFF. CDR3 in DNA: TGTGCCAGCAGCTTACCCCGGGGAGCCTACAATGAGCAGTTCTTC. The chain employs TRBV5-4 and TRBJ2-1; D is perhaps TRBD2 (5 bases). The V end was cut by 2 bases, the J end by 2 bases, with 11 bases between. In germline, CDR1 is SGHNT, CDR2 YYREEE (reference sequence). This CDR3 comprises 15 residues.

The chain joins TRBV13 to TRBJ1-2; 9 positions match TRBD1. V lost 3 bases and J lost 8; bases outside the gene matches: 10. Germline V gene sequence: CDR1 PRHDT, CDR2 FYEKMQ (reference sequence). The CDR3 has 15 residues. CDR3 nucleotide sequence: TGTGCCAGCAGCTTGTCGGGACAGGGATTCTGGGGCTACACCTTC. The encoded protein is CASSLSGQGFWGYTF.

The V gene is TRBV12-5, the J gene TRBJ1-2; D may be TRBD1 (6 bases). Looked up from germline, CDR1 is LGHNT and CDR2 is FRNRAP. The CDR3 runs 13 residues. Between the trimmed V and J ends, which lost 0 bases and 7 bases, there was a span of 9 bases. The CDR3 protein is CASGLVTGFGYTF. In nucleotides, the CDR3 is TGTGCTAGTGGTTTGGTAACAGGGTTTGGCTACACCTTC.

The chain couples TRBV4-1 to TRBJ2-4, with TRBD2 identical over 12 bases. Per germline, CDR1 MGHRA and CDR2 YSYEKL. J gave up 2 bases and V 3 bases, and 8 bases lay outside the gene matches. The CDR3 spans 18 residues. The CDR3 sequence is CASSHLAGGPFPKNIQYF. In DNA form, the CDR3 reads TGCGCCAGCAGCCACCTAGCGGGGGGGCCATTCCCCAAAAACATTCAGTACTTC.

This chain links TRBV6-5 with TRBJ1-5; D remains unclear. V shed 4 bases and J shed 3 bases, with 7 bases lying between them. This CDR3 is built from 13 residues. CDR1 is MNHEY and CDR2 is SVGAGI in the germline V gene. The CDR3 protein is CASSSRVNQPQHF. The CDR3 nucleotides are TGTGCCAGCAGTTCCCGAGTCAATCAGCCCCAGCATTTT.

The chain links TRBV2 to TRBJ1-2, with D unresolved. Trimming stripped 3 bases from V and 6 bases from J, with 8 bases between. CDR3 length: 12 amino acids. CDR1 and CDR2 (germline): SNHLY, FYNNEI. CDR3 protein: CASSEEVDGYTF. The DNA of the CDR3 is TGTGCCAGCAGTGAGGAGGTTGATGGCTACACCTTC.

As concerns this clone: Compared with germline, one end of the junction differs, possibly owing to a read error. The chain recombines TRBV5-4 with TRBJ1-1; 9 nucleotides match TRBD1. The CDR3 is made up of 15 amino acids. CDR1 SGHNT and CDR2 YYREEE come from the germline V gene (reference sequence). The CDR3 DNA reads TGTGCCAGCAGCTCCAGGACAGGGGAGAACGCTGAAGCTTTCTTT. Protein: CASSSRTGENAEAFF.

V is TRBV20-1 and J is TRBJ2-5; D is uncertain. V gave up 3 bases and J gave up 5 bases, with 4 bases separating them. CDR1 and CDR2 from the germline V gene are DFQATT and SNEGSKA (reference sequence). This CDR3 comprises 10 residues. The CDR3 DNA is TGCAGTGCTAGCGTGGAGACCCAGTACTTC. It is translated as CSASVETQYF.